This T cell receptor beta chain is from a study of identical twins. MiXCR, run by TCRdb on the 5' RACE reads, gives a single entry per CDR3 protein. The sample has about 210,000 distinct CDR3 sequences; approximately 9% are singletons. Overall study results and limits: The authors noted that invariant MAIT and iNKT cells could partly confound zero-insertion analyses.

Concerning this clonotype itself: Its antigen is not identified.

The germline V gene encodes CDR1 SGHVS and CDR2 FQNEAQ. The CDR3 is 13 amino acids. The V end was cut by 1 base, the J end by 0 bases, with 3 bases between. Sequenced input: memory (CD45RO+) T cells sorted from blood. The J gene is TRBJ2-5, the V gene TRBV7-8; D gene unclear. The source is a woman under 30 in good health. CDR3 nucleotide sequence: TGTGCCAGCAGCTTAGGACACCAAGAGACCCAGTACTTC. Protein: CASSLGHQETQYF.